This passage covers 9 T cell receptor beta chains from one sample sequenced in a study of T cells in Graves' hyperthyroidism and ophthalmopathy. TCR beta CDR3 regions were amplified from RNA. HTBI primers were the set used in a first-round RT-PCR of the TCR CDR3. TCRdb reprocessed the multiplex PCR reads with MiXCR, giving one entry per CDR3 protein. The table lists more than 500,000 distinct CDR3 sequences, 11% to 15% of them singletons. The sample comprised blood. These receptor sequences come from a woman in her thirties or forties with Graves' hyperthyroidism.

This clonotype has a count of ten or more. The rearrangement joins TRBV7-2 to TRBJ2-7, with TRBD1 matching over 10 bases. From germline, CDR1 is SGHTA and CDR2 FQGNSA. This CDR3 spans 16 amino acids. Trimming removed 1 base from V and 0 bases from J; junction bases left unmatched: 3. The CDR3 DNA is TGTGCCAGCAGCTTAGGACAGGGGGCTAGCTCCTACGAGCAGTACTTC. Translated, it gives CASSLGQGASSYEQYF.

J is TRBJ1-1 and V is TRBV29-1; TRBD1 matches 10 bases. CDR1 is SQVTM, CDR2 ANQGSEA, per germline. The CDR3 consists of 15 residues. With V trimmed by 7 bases and J by 1 base, 9 bases remained unmatched. The CDR3 here is CSAAGTGAENTEAFF. The CDR3 DNA reads TGCAGCGCCGCCGGGACAGGGGCCGAGAACACTGAAGCTTTCTTT.

Only a few counts were recorded for this clonotype. This chain joins TRBV29-1 and TRBJ2-7, with 9 bases matching TRBD1. CDR3 length equals 13 residues. After removal of 4 bases from V and 5 bases from J, the junction contained 6 bases not matched to a gene. Germline V CDR1 and CDR2: SQVTM, ANQGSEA. CDR3 amino acids: CSVGGQGNNEQYF. The CDR3, as DNA: TGCAGCGTTGGCGGACAGGGGAACAACGAGCAGTACTTC.

This clonotype was seen repeatedly, ten times or more. The chain employs TRBV29-1 and TRBJ2-4; 7 nucleotides match TRBD2. With V trimmed by 4 bases and J by 8 bases, 5 bases remained unmatched. Germline CDR1 is SQVTM and CDR2 is ANQGSEA. This CDR3 contains 12 residues. In DNA, the CDR3 is TGCAGCGTTGGGCCTGGGAGGGACATTCAGTACTTC. Amino acid sequence: CSVGPGRDIQYF.

The chain is built from TRBV3-1 and TRBJ1-2; TRBD1 is a possible D gene (6 bases). This CDR3 has 13 amino acids. Germline V gene lookup returns CDR1 LGHDT and CDR2 YNNKEL (reference sequence). The germline V and J ends were trimmed by 5 bases and 8 bases, with 15 bases remaining between them. CDR3 residues: CASSKAGAAGYTF. The CDR3 DNA sequence: TGTGCCAGCAGCAAGGCGGGGGCGGCAGGCTACACCTTC.

This clonotype was observed a handful of times. The chain carries TRBV7-8 and TRBJ2-1; D possibly corresponds to TRBD2 (7 bases). The germline gives CDR1 SGHVS, CDR2 FQNEAQ. The CDR3 sequence is 14 residues long. Trimming removed 5 bases from V and 7 bases from J, with 15 bases in between. In DNA form, the CDR3 reads TGTGCCAGCAGCCTAGGGGGGGGGATTAATGAGCAGTTCTTC. Protein sequence: CASSLGGGINEQFF.

This clonotype was seen only a few times. V usage is TRBV5-1 and J usage is TRBJ2-7; perhaps TRBD1 as D (6 bases). CDR1 is SGHRS, CDR2 YFSETQ, per germline. The CDR3 runs to 16 residues. The germline V and J ends were trimmed by 3 bases and 4 bases, with 20 bases remaining between them. CDR3 sequence reads: CASSSQGIKGLYEQYF. The CDR3 DNA follows: TGCGCCAGCAGCTCACAGGGTATCAAGGGGTTATACGAGCAGTACTTC.

This clonotype came up many times. The chain combines TRBV28 with TRBJ2-7, with 10 nucleotides matching TRBD1. CDR1 and CDR2 (germline): MDHEN, SYDVKM. Unmatched junction bases numbered 14, after V lost 3 bases and J lost 3 bases. The CDR3 extends over 18 amino acids. CDR3 region: CASSFTTGGVRFLYEQYF. The CDR3, as DNA: TGTGCCAGCAGTTTCACGACAGGGGGCGTAAGATTTCTCTACGAGCAGTACTTC.

In this sample, this clonotype turned up many times. The rearrangement links TRBV20-1 to TRBJ2-2; D remains unclear. V was pared by 5 bases and J by 6 bases, with 19 bases between. Germline loops: CDR1 DFQATT, CDR2 SNEGSKA (reference sequence). The CDR3 spans 15 residues. The CDR3 spells CSASPTPTSAGELFF. CDR3 in DNA: TGCAGTGCTTCCCCCACCCCAACGAGTGCCGGGGAGCTGTTTTTT.